The clone carrying this TCR beta chain was detected once. Other nucleotide sequences in the sample specify the same CDR3. This entry is derived from a study of blood T cell repertoires in COVID-19. Germline V gene lookup returns CDR1 MNHEY and CDR2 SVGAGI. The CDR3 loop spans 14 amino acids. V was trimmed by 6 bases and J by 6 bases, leaving 17 bases between them. The repertoire was sequenced with immunoSEQ multiplex PCR; TCRdb's copy has only in-frame clones and lacks some. The table has about 180,000 clones, approximately 85% seen once. This clonotype was sampled from a man between 60 and 75 years old with acute or convalescent COVID-19. The sample taken for sequencing was peripheral blood. This rearrangement joins TRBV6-5 to TRBJ1-2, with a possible D match to TRBD1 (5 bases). The CDR3 sequence is CASRPPGREDGYTF. The CDR3 region has the DNA TGTGCCAGCAGGCCCCCCGGCAGGGAGGATGGCTACACCTTC.